What follows are 20 T cell receptor beta chains derived from one specimen sequenced in a study of cytomegalovirus exposure and HLA in healthy donors. Researchers ran the PCR with 60 Vbeta and 13 Jbeta primers. Only in-frame clones appear in the TCRdb table, and some are missing; sequencing was by immunoSEQ multiplex PCR. The sample carries 150,000 to 200,000 clones, 12% recorded once. Sequenced: PBMCs. The receptors here all came from a man aged 45-65 years in good health and CMV-seropositive.

This clone was counted only a few times. The chain uses TRBV28 and TRBJ1-1; D gene ambiguous. The V end lost 5 bases, the J end lost 1 base, and 14 bases lay between the germline ends. Germline V gene data show CDR1 as MDHEN and CDR2 as SYDVKM. The CDR3 covers 15 residues. The CDR3 region has the DNA TGTGCCAGCAGTGGCGCCGGAGTAAAGAACACTGAAGCTTTCTTT. Its translation is CASSGAGVKNTEAFF.

The chain links TRBV2 to TRBJ2-3; D is unclear. This CDR3 comprises 14 residues. Germline-derived CDR1 and CDR2 are SNHLY and FYNNEI. The ends were cut back, 6 bases at V and 1 base at J, with 11 bases in the middle. Here the CDR3 reads CASSASVRTDTQYF. The DNA of the CDR3 is TGTGCCAGCAGCGCTTCGGTCCGCACAGATACGCAGTATTTT.

The rearrangement links TRBV11-3 to TRBJ2-1, with 10 nucleotides matching TRBD1. Germline lookup yields CDR1 SGHNT and CDR2 YENEEA. The CDR3 length is 16 residues. V gave up 0 bases and J gave up 2 bases; unmatched junction bases: 1. This CDR3 is CASSLDGQGAYNEQFF. The DNA for the CDR3 is TGTGCCAGCAGCTTAGATGGACAGGGGGCCTACAATGAGCAGTTCTTC.

This clone was found a few times. The V gene is TRBV30, the J gene TRBJ2-1; TRBD1 agrees at 10 bases. With V trimmed by 2 bases and J by 7 bases, 5 bases remained unmatched. This CDR3 region has 14 residues. From germline, CDR1 is GTSNPN and CDR2 SVGIG (reference sequence). CDR3 DNA: TGTGCCTGGAGTCCGGGACAGGGGTGGAATGAGCAGTTCTTC. It translates to CAWSPGQGWNEQFF.

This CDR3 reads CASSTTGGSGNTIYF. CDR3 DNA sequence: TGTGCCAGCAGTACCACAGGGGGGAGTGGAAACACCATATATTTT. This chain links TRBV6-6 with TRBJ1-3; 8 bases map to TRBD1. This CDR3 contains 15 residues. Germline-derived CDR1 and CDR2 are MNHNY and SVGAGI (reference sequence). Trimming at V came to 5 bases and at J to 3 bases, leaving 6 bases not matched to a gene.

This clone has just a few counts. Sequence at one end of the junction differs from germline and may be a read error. V gene TRBV19 combines with J gene TRBJ1-6, with 11 nucleotides matching TRBD1. The CDR3 runs 17 residues. Germline V gives CDR1 LNHDA, CDR2 SQIVND (reference sequence). CDR3 bases: TGTGCCAGTAGCATAGGGACAGGGGGCTCCTATAATTCACCCCTCCACTTT. Its protein is CASSIGTGGSYNSPLHF.

V and J are TRBV6-4 and TRBJ2-2; 8 bases agree with TRBD1. CDR1 MRHNA and CDR2 SNTAGT come from the germline V gene. Unmatched junction bases numbered 9, after V lost 6 bases and J lost 6 bases. The CDR3 totals 15 residues. In DNA, the CDR3 is TGTGCCAGCAGACCGGGACAGGCTGCGGCCGGGGAGCTGTTTTTT. This gives the protein CASRPGQAAAGELFF.

This clone was seen only a few times. The chain is built from TRBV4-3 and TRBJ1-4; no clear D gene. V was clipped by 0 bases and J by 7 bases, with 12 bases between them. Germline CDR1 is LGHNA and CDR2 is YSLEER. This CDR3 has 15 amino acids. The CDR3 here is CASSQDFAGGEKLFF. CDR3 DNA sequence: TGCGCCAGCAGCCAAGATTTCGCGGGAGGTGAAAAACTGTTTTTT.

This sequence joins TRBV2 and TRBJ2-2; D is possibly TRBD2 (7 bases). The length of the CDR3 is 17 residues. The germline V gene has CDR1 SNHLY and CDR2 FYNNEI. Trimming left V 3 bases short and J 4 bases short, with 18 bases between. The CDR3 bases are TGTGCCAGCAGTGAGGGGGGGCGGTCTAGACTCACCGGGGAGCTGTTTTTT. Translating gives CASSEGGRSRLTGELFF.

This rearrangement joins TRBV11-2 to TRBJ1-1; D is uncertain. Trimming cost V 4 bases and J 6 bases, with 15 bases left between them. There are 14 residues in the CDR3. Germline CDR1 SGHAT, CDR2 FQNNGV. This CDR3 is CASSSRNSRAEAFF. The CDR3 DNA reads as TGTGCCAGCAGCTCTAGAAATAGCCGGGCTGAAGCTTTCTTT.

This clone showed up just a few times. The rearrangement uses TRBV6-5 and TRBJ1-1; no clear D. Germline V lookup: CDR1 MNHEY, CDR2 SVGAGI. This CDR3 has 14 residues. V was shortened by 6 bases and J by 5 bases, with 16 bases between the two germline ends. CDR3 nucleotides: TGTGCCAGCAGCTCCAGGCTAGCGGGGACTGAAGCTTTCTTT. Translated: CASSSRLAGTEAFF.

The chain combines TRBV11-2 with TRBJ1-1, with no clear D. Trimming stripped 5 bases from V and 10 bases from J, with 17 bases between. The CDR3 is made up of 13 amino acids. The germline gives CDR1 SGHAT, CDR2 FQNNGV. CDR3: CASSAGRSGGAFF. CDR3 nucleotide sequence: TGTGCCAGCAGCGCGGGCAGGAGCGGTGGAGCTTTCTTT.

In this sample, this clone turned up a few times. V gene TRBV9 combines with J gene TRBJ2-7; a possible D gene is TRBD2 (5 bases). Germline V CDR1 and CDR2: SGDLS, YYNGEE. Trimming took off 0 bases at V and 7 bases at J, with 17 bases between the two ends. The CDR3 spans 15 residues. The DNA for the CDR3 is TGTGCCAGCAGCGTAGGCCGAGCGGTAAGAGGGGAGCAGTACTTC. The encoded protein is CASSVGRAVRGEQYF.

In this sample, this clone turned up a few times. This chain connects TRBV5-8 to TRBJ1-2; D unresolved. The CDR3 is made up of 15 amino acids. V dropped 4 bases and J dropped 4 bases, with 17 bases sitting between them. Germline V lookup: CDR1 SGHTS, CDR2 YDEGEE. Here the CDR3 DNA reads TGTGCCAGCAGCCCTAGACGTACTGCGCTCTATGGCTACACCTTC. Translating gives CASSPRRTALYGYTF.

V usage is TRBV5-6 and J usage is TRBJ1-1, with 9 bases that match TRBD1. This CDR3 region has 17 residues. Germline CDR1 SGHDT, CDR2 YYEEEE. V shed 5 bases and J 1 base; nucleotides not matched to a gene: 12. Here the CDR3 reads CASRIRGTGTWNTEAFF. The CDR3 DNA is TGTGCCAGCAGGATTAGGGGGACAGGGACGTGGAACACTGAAGCTTTCTTT.

The sample holds a few counts of this clone. The V call is TRBV6-1, the J call TRBJ1-1, with TRBD1 matching over 11 bases. V lost 9 bases, J lost 11 bases, and 14 bases stayed unmatched. The CDR3 contains 14 residues. CDR1 and CDR2 from the germline V gene are MNHNS and SASEGT. Here the CDR3 DNA reads TGTGCCAGTTCGGGACAGGGGGGATTTGGTGGGGCTTTCTTT. As protein: CASSGQGGFGGAFF.

This clone has a handful of counts. CDR3 DNA: TGCGCCAGCAGTGAAAACATTGATGGGACCCAGTACTTC. Translation: CASSENIDGTQYF. V and J are TRBV10-1 and TRBJ2-5; no definite D call. V was trimmed by 3 bases and J by 7 bases, leaving 12 bases between them. The CDR3 contains 13 residues. Germline loops: CDR1 WNHNN, CDR2 SYGVQD (reference sequence).

The chain is built from TRBV5-1 and TRBJ1-2, with TRBD1 matching 10 bases. V was pared by 4 bases and J by 5 bases, with 14 bases of the junction left unmatched. Germline CDR1 is SGHRS and CDR2 is YFSETQ. The CDR3 contains 17 residues. Written as DNA, the CDR3 is TGCGCCAGCAGCCCGGGACAGGGGAGCGGAAAGTGGTATGGCTACACCTTC. Its translation is CASSPGQGSGKWYGYTF.

This clone turned up a few times. V is TRBV7-2 and J is TRBJ1-1, with D maybe TRBD1 (5 bases). CDR1 SGHTA and CDR2 FQGNSA come from the germline V gene. The length of the CDR3 is 15 residues. Trimming stripped 3 bases from V and 4 bases from J, with 15 bases between. The CDR3: CASSFAGGGSTEAFF. The DNA for the CDR3 is TGTGCCAGCAGCTTTGCTGGTGGGGGGAGCACTGAAGCTTTCTTT. The full variable domain, with the rest looked up from reference TRBV7-2 and TRBJ1-1, is GAGVSQSPSNKVTEKGKDVELRCDPISGHTALYWYRQSLGQGLEFLIYFQGNSAPDKSGLPSDRFSAERTGGSVSTLTIQRTQQEDSAVYLCASSFAGGGSTEAFFGQGTRLTVV.

This clone was seen a few times. J is TRBJ1-5 and V is TRBV12-2; TRBD1 is the table's D call, not checked against the DNA. TRBV12-2 is noted as a pseudogene. The CDR3 is made up of 21 amino acids. CDR3 sequence: CASRGGWGTGRRVFSNQPQHF. DNA for the CDR3: TGTGCAAGTCGCGGAGGATGGGGGACAGGGCGCCGGGTTTTTAGCAATCAGCCCCAGCATTTT.